This record covers a single T cell receptor beta chain. The sample belongs to a study of control samples from healthy donors and cancer patients. V lost 3 bases and J 3 bases, leaving 19 bases between the germline ends. CDR3 length: 17 amino acids. Germline V CDR1 and CDR2: LGHNT, FRNRAP. Sequencing was performed with immunoSEQ multiplex PCR; in TCRdb, only in-frame clones are kept and a portion is missing. This table holds 100,000 to 150,000 clones, roughly 89% found once. The source is a man between 18 and 29 years old in good health. This sequence joins TRBV12-5 and TRBJ2-3; D tentatively fits TRBD1 or TRBD2 (5 bases each). Sequenced sample: blood. The CDR3 nucleotides read TGTGCTAGTGGTTTAGGCGGGCCCCCCGGGGCTACAGATACGCAGTATTTT. Translation gives CASGLGGPPGATDTQYF.